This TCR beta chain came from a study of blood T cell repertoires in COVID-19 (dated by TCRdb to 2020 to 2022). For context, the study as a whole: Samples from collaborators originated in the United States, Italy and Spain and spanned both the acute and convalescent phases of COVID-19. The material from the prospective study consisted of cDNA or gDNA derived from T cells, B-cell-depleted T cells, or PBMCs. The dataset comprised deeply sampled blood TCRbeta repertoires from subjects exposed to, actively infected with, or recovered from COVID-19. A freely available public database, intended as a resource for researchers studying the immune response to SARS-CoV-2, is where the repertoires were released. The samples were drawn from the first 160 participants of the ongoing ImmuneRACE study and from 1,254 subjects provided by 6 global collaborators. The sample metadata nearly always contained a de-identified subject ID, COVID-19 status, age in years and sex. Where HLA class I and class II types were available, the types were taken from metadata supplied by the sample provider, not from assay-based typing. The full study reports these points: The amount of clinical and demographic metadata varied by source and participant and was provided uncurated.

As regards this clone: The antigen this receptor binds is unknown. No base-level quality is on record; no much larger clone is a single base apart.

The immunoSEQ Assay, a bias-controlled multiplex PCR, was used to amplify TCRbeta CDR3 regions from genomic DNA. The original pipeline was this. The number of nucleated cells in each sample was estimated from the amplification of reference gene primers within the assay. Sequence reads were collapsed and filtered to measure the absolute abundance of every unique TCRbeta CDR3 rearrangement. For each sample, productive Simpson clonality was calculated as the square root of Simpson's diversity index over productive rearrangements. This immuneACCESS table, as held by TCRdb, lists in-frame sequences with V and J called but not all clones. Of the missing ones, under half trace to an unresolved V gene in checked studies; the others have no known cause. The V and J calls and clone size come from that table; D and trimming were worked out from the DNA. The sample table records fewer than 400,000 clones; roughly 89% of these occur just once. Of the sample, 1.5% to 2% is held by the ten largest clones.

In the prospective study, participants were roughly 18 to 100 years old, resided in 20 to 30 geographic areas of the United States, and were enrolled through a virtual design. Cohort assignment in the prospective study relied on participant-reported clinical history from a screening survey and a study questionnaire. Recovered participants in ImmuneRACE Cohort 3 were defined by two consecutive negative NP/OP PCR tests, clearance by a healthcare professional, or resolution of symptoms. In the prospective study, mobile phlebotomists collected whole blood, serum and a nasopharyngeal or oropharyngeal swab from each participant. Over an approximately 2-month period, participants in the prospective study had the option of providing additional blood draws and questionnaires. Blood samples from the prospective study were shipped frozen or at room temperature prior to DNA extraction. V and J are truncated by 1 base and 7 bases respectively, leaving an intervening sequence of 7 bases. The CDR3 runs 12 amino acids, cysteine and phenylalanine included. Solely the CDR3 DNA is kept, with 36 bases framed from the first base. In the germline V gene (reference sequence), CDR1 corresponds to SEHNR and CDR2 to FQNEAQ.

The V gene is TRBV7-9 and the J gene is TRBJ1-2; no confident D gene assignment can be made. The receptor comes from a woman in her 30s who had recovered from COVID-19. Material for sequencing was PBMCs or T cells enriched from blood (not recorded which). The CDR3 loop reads CASSLVVRGYTF. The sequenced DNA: TGTGCCAGCAGCTTAGTTGTTCGTGGCTACACCTTC.